This T cell receptor (beta chain) was recovered during a study of shared clonotypes between healthy human individuals (dated by TCRdb to 2019 to 2021). With respect to the entire study: The cohort comprised two women and a few men aged 18 to 49 years. Per donor, leukapheresis produced somewhere between about 0.9 and 10 billion PBMCs. To estimate repertoire size and how much clonotypes are shared between individuals, the study performed deep sequencing of blood TCR repertoires from 4 to 6 healthy adults. Per donor, three plates each were used for CD4 naive and CD4 memory, two for CD8 naive, and one for CD8 memory. To increase sequencing depth and limit assay-specific biases, different laboratories used diverse techniques to prepare libraries and sequence TCR repertoires. The research as a whole found: Sharing across a few donors was observed for roughly 5.4% of naive CD4, over 3% of naive CD8, 2% to 2.5% of memory CD4, and less than 0.45% of memory CD8 clonotypes. The genetic and exposure-history diversity represented was limited by the small number of donors. Larger estimated clonotype richness was generally found for naive subsets than for memory subsets. Based on pairwise subsampling, the degree of clonotype sharing among donors was expected to be affected by sequencing depth. Sampling was limited to blood, and TCR repertoires in tissue likely differ from TCR repertoires in blood. Incomplete sequencing was indicated by rarefaction of sorted-subset datasets, despite the large sequencing depth. Clonotypes shared by all four sorted-subset donors showed higher generation probabilities than non-shared clonotypes.

The CDR3 runs 17 amino acids, cysteine and phenylalanine included. Kept here is only the CDR3 DNA, which spans 51 bases and is read in frame from base 1. V was cut back by 2 bases and J by 1 base, leaving a gap of 15 bases between them. CDR1 and CDR2 (SGDLS, YYNGEE) derive from the germline V gene. Using the deep immunoSEQ assay, multiplex PCR amplified TCR CDR3 regions from genomic DNA. Genomic DNA extracted from each cell subset was distributed evenly over all wells of several immunoSEQ 96-well plates, and each plate served as one replicate. For sorted subsets, 200 to 250 ng of genomic DNA, equivalent to 30,000 or so T cell genomes, went into each replicate PCR. The purified libraries were quantified using a Qubit 3.0 fluorometer, sized with a Bioanalyzer 2100, and then quantified again using the KAPA Library Quantification kit. Each immunoSEQ 96-well plate was sequenced on its own single-read 150-cycle Illumina NextSeq 550 flow cell. In the source study's methods: Because the immunoSEQ output included only junctional sequences and no quality scores, the filtering could not be the same as the filtering used for full-length reads. Sequences were annotated with PyIR, a Python wrapper for IgBLAST v1.9, using IMGT germline references to assign V/J genes and CDR3. Reads were filtered out if the reads had weak V/J assignments (E-value above 1e-6), no CDR3, stop codons, out-of-frame junctions, or ambiguous translated residues. V3J clonotypes were defined by identical inferred V gene, J gene, and CDR3 amino acid sequence. To compute the percentage overlap between repertoires, the number of shared unique clonotypes was divided by the size of the smaller repertoire. Richness of each repertoire was evaluated using RTK rarefaction, the Chao1 estimator, and Recon v2.1 estimates of unobserved clonotypes. Generation probabilities were computed with OLGA for all TCRbeta clonotypes obtained by the gDNA method from four donors. In its TCRdb copy, this immuneACCESS table keeps in-frame sequences only and misses some clones. Where compared with another copy, unresolved V genes explain less than half of these, and the others have no known cause. That table supplies the V and J calls and clone size; D and trimming were determined from the DNA. The sample table shows under 1 million clones, and about 96% are seen once. The top ten clones comprise less than 0.25% of the sample.

For the CD8 naive samples, CD45RO-negative cells were positively selected for CCR7, yielding a CD45RA+CCR7+ population from which TemRA cells were excluded. The donors were healthy, HIV-negative adults who had no recently reported acute infections or vaccinations. Every donor was a Caucasian adult residing in Nashville, Tennessee, USA. Blood was collected by leukapheresis, and PBMCs were isolated by Ficoll-Histopaque density gradient centrifugation and then cryopreserved in liquid nitrogen vapor phase. Purity and quantity of every magnetically sorted T cell population were checked by analytical flow cytometry. Genomic DNA was isolated from each sorted fraction and quantified by UV absorbance on a Nanodrop 2000c. As regards this clone: The antigen it binds to is not known. Base qualities are not at hand, and no much larger clone is one base apart.

The sample comprised naive CD8+ T cells sorted from blood. The cell subset or site label corresponds to: CD45RA+CCR7+. The sequence links TRBV9 to TRBJ2-2, and the D gene may be TRBD2, 6 bases matching. The receptor's source is a man younger than 40 in good health. The DNA sequence is given as TGTGCCAGCAGCGTTTCTCGTTCGCGGGAGAACACCGGGGAGCTGTTTTTT. Translation gives CASSVSRSRENTGELFF.